These 13 T cell receptor beta chains share one sample of origin, sequenced in a study of regulatory T cells in long-lasting Graves disease. Arm-PCR with iRepertoire HTBI primers amplified the CDR3 regions for these TCR beta libraries. TCRdb called the multiplex PCR reads again in MiXCR, with one record for every CDR3 protein. This sample has 310,000 or so distinct CDR3 sequences, with about 19% found just once. This sample's time point: persistent/refractory GD, antithyroid drugs over 5 years with positive TRAb. Researchers made the TCR library from RNA that was extracted from PBMCs. Sequences were derived from peripheral blood mononuclear cells (PBMCs), sampled when the disease was refractory, from a patient treated with antithyroid drugs. The receptor source for this set is a female donor with Graves disease.

This clonotype has just a few counts. The chain uses TRBV12-3 or TRBV12-4 and TRBJ2-1; a possible D gene is TRBD1 (7 bases). CDR3 length equals 15 residues. V dropped 6 bases and J dropped 8 bases, with 20 bases sitting between them. The CDR3 DNA sequence: TGTGCCAGCAGCCCACAGGACAGGCCGGGGGATGAGCAGTTCTTC. Its protein product is CASSPQDRPGDEQFF.

This clonotype was picked up many times. This rearrangement joins TRBV20-1 to TRBJ1-1; possibly TRBD1 for D (5 bases). V was trimmed by 3 bases and J by 0 bases, leaving 8 bases between them. The CDR3 loop spans 13 amino acids. CDR1 is DFQATT and CDR2 is SNEGSKA in the germline V gene (reference sequence). The CDR3 reads CSARGRVNTEAFF. In nucleotides, the CDR3 is TGCAGTGCTAGGGGCAGGGTGAACACTGAAGCTTTCTTT.

In its sample, this clonotype was seen many times. This chain uses TRBV28 with TRBJ2-7, with a possible D match to TRBD2 (5 bases). CDR1 and CDR2 (germline): MDHEN, SYDVKM. V was clipped by 7 bases and J by 6 bases, with 16 bases between them. CDR3 length equals 13 residues. CDR3 protein: CASTFGMRFEQYF. The DNA of the CDR3 is TGTGCCAGCACATTCGGGATGCGCTTCGAGCAGTACTTC. The entire variable domain, with the rest obtained from reference TRBV28 and TRBJ2-7, is as follows: DVKVTQSSRYLVKRTGEKVFLECVQDMDHENMFWYRQDPGLGLRLIYFSYDVKMKEKGDIPEGYSVSREKKERFSLILESASTNQTSMYLCASTFGMRFEQYFGPGTRLTVT.

This clonotype occurred many times. The V call is TRBV6-2 or TRBV6-3, the J call TRBJ2-7; D remains ambiguous. In germline, CDR1 is MNHEY, CDR2 SVGEGT. There are 13 residues in the CDR3. V dropped 7 bases and J dropped 0 bases, with 10 bases sitting between them. CDR3 residues: CASKGLGSYEQYF. The DNA of the CDR3 is TGTGCCAGCAAAGGGTTGGGCTCCTACGAGCAGTACTTC.

The gene calls are TRBV19 and TRBJ1-2, with 7 nucleotides matching TRBD1. CDR3 length equals 14 residues. V was clipped by 7 bases and J by 5 bases; unmatched bases: 10. Germline CDR1 is LNHDA and CDR2 is SQIVND (reference sequence). The CDR3 nucleotides are TGTGCCAGTAAAGGGACAGAGTATTTTTATGGCTACACCTTC. Its protein is CASKGTEYFYGYTF.

This clonotype was seen ten or more times. V is TRBV7-9 and J is TRBJ2-5; 10 bases align to TRBD1. Trimming removed 1 base from V and 1 base from J; junction bases left unmatched: 3. The CDR3 spans 16 residues. The germline V gene encodes CDR1 SEHNR and CDR2 FQNEAQ (reference sequence). CDR3 in amino acids: CASSLGDRGPQETQYF. The CDR3 nucleotides read TGTGCCAGCAGCTTAGGAGACAGGGGGCCCCAAGAGACCCAGTACTTC. The full variable domain, with the rest looked up from reference TRBV7-9 and TRBJ2-5, is DTGVSQNPRHKITKRGQNVTFRCDPISEHNRLYWYRQTLGQGPEFLTYFQNEAQLEKSRLLSDRFSAERPKGSFSTLEIQRTEQGDSAMYLCASSLGDRGPQETQYFGPGTRLLVL.

The V and J genes are TRBV7-9 and TRBJ2-7; TRBD2 agrees at 8 bases. J was trimmed by 2 bases and V by 5 bases; bases with no gene match: 8. Germline V gives CDR1 SEHNR, CDR2 FQNEAQ (reference sequence). The CDR3 has 15 residues. The CDR3 region has the DNA TGTGCCAGCAGCACCGGCACCGGGGGGGCCTACGAGCAGTACTTC. Translating gives CASSTGTGGAYEQYF.

This clonotype was detected a few times. The chain has TRBV5-5 and TRBJ2-4; 8 nucleotides agree with TRBD1. CDR1 is SGHKS, CDR2 YYEKEE, per germline (reference sequence). J was trimmed by 0 bases and V by 0 bases; bases with no gene match: 14. This CDR3 has 20 residues. The CDR3 bases are TGTGCCAGCAGCTTGGTACCCGGGGACAGGCCGATTCTAGCCAAAAACATTCAGTACTTC. Its translation: CASSLVPGDRPILAKNIQYF.

This clonotype was counted at least ten times. V gene TRBV5-1 combines with J gene TRBJ2-7; 8 bases match TRBD2. The CDR3 has 14 amino acids. The V gene end was trimmed by 4 bases and the J gene end by 5 bases; junction bases not matched to a gene: 8. Germline V CDR1 and CDR2: SGHRS, YFSETQ. Here the CDR3 reads CASSPGTSVDEQYF. CDR3 DNA: TGCGCCAGCAGCCCCGGGACTAGTGTTGACGAGCAGTACTTC.

This clonotype has more than one count but fewer than ten. The genes are TRBV7-3 and TRBJ1-1; TRBD1 aligns across 10 bases. The CDR3 consists of 15 residues. V was clipped by 4 bases and J by 5 bases; unmatched bases: 7. Germline V gene sequence: CDR1 SGHTA, CDR2 FQGTGA. The CDR3 DNA is TGTGCCAGCAGCTCCCACGGGACAGGGGTAACTGAAGCTTTCTTT. It is translated as CASSSHGTGVTEAFF.

A few counts support this clonotype. The V call is TRBV15, the J call TRBJ2-7, with 7 bases identical to TRBD2. The CDR3 is 15 amino acids. Germline CDR1 LNHNV, CDR2 YYDKDF (reference sequence). V trimming: 1 base; J trimming: 7 bases; junction bases outside the gene matches: 10. The CDR3 protein is CATSRVEAGVNEQYF. Here the CDR3 DNA reads TGTGCCACCAGCAGAGTCGAGGCGGGAGTTAATGAGCAGTACTTC.

The rearrangement uses TRBV4-1 and TRBJ1-2, with D possibly matching TRBD1 (5 bases). The germline V and J ends were trimmed by 5 bases and 3 bases, with 16 bases remaining between them. Per germline, CDR1 MGHRA and CDR2 YSYEKL. The CDR3 length is 15 residues. The CDR3 DNA reads as TGCGCCAGCAGCACCCAACCGGGGGTAGACTATGGCTACACCTTC. This sequence encodes CASSTQPGVDYGYTF.

This clonotype showed up just a few times. This chain connects TRBV6-2 or TRBV6-3 to TRBJ2-3, with 9 nucleotides matching TRBD2. There are 14 residues in the CDR3. Germline CDR1 and CDR2: MNHEY and SVGEGT. V lost 8 bases and J lost 2; bases outside the gene matches: 5. The CDR3 nucleotides read TGTGCCAGCGGGACTAGCCTACACACAGATACGCAGTATTTT. Translation: CASGTSLHTDTQYF.